The 2 T cell receptor beta chains in this list originate from one sample, sequenced in a study of shared clonotypes between healthy human individuals. TCRdb's table, derived via immunoSEQ multiplex PCR, lists solely in-frame clones and lacks some. The sample has some 2,500,000 clones, approximately 93% seen once. Sequencing input: naive CD4+ T cells from PBMCs. Subset meaning: CD45RA+ positively selected. All receptors derive from a man between 18 and 35 years old in good health. Some clones in this sample may be carry-over from other donors' samples.

This clone was detected only once. This sample includes further DNA sequences coding for the same CDR3. The chain recombines TRBV20-1 with TRBJ1-1; no definite D call. Per germline, CDR1 DFQATT and CDR2 SNEGSKA (reference sequence). V lost 3 bases to trimming and J lost 5 bases, with 7 bases between them. CDR3 length: 11 residues. CDR3: CSARRETEAFF. CDR3 DNA: TGCAGTGCTAGGAGGGAAACTGAAGCTTTCTTT.

The chain joins TRBV19 to TRBJ2-1; either TRBD1 or TRBD2 may supply D (5 bases each). CDR1 and CDR2 from the germline V gene are LNHDA and SQIVND (reference sequence). This CDR3 has 16 amino acids. Trimming left V 5 bases short and J 0 bases short, with 14 bases between. The CDR3 sequence: CASSARDASSYNEQFF. CDR3 DNA: TGTGCCAGTAGTGCCCGGGACGCCAGCTCCTACAATGAGCAGTTCTTC.